The 10 T cell receptor beta chains listed next were all sequenced from one sample in a study of cytomegalovirus exposure and HLA in healthy donors. The primer mix had 60 Vbeta and 13 Jbeta primers. The method was immunoSEQ multiplex PCR; TCRdb's version includes in-frame clones alone and lacks a portion of them. The sample lists more than 140,000 clones, around 73% occurring once. Sample: PBMCs. Every receptor here comes from a female donor in good health and CMV-seronegative.

The chain carries TRBV5-1 and TRBJ2-7; the match to TRBD1 covers 8 bases. The CDR3 contains 15 residues. The ends lost 4 bases at V and 1 base at J; junction bases unmatched: 7. Germline loops: CDR1 SGHRS, CDR2 YFSETQ. The CDR3 coding sequence is TGCGCCAGCAGCGAATTGGGACAGGCTTCCTACGAGCAGTACTTC. Translation gives CASSELGQASYEQYF.

In its sample, this clone was seen once. The chain links TRBV5-1 to TRBJ2-7, with D unclear. Trimming removed 4 bases at V and 2 bases at J, with 16 bases between. CDR3 length: 15 residues. Looked up from germline, CDR1 is SGHRS and CDR2 is YFSETQ. The CDR3 DNA is TGCGCCAGCAGCCCCAGATCGGGTCTGACCTACGAGCAGTACTTC. This encodes CASSPRSGLTYEQYF.

The chain links TRBV11-2 to TRBJ1-3, with D possibly TRBD1 on 5 matching bases. The CDR3 covers 13 residues. With 6 bases removed from V and 6 bases from J, the gap between germline ends came to 12 bases. CDR1 is SGHAT and CDR2 is FQNNGV in the germline V gene. The DNA for the CDR3 is TGTGCCAGCAGTAGGGGCTGGGAAAACACCATATATTTT. It translates to CASSRGWENTIYF.

The chain uses TRBV5-6 and TRBJ2-2, with D possibly being TRBD1 (6 bases). Trimming removed 1 base from V and 6 bases from J, with 13 bases in between. Germline V CDR1 and CDR2: SGHDT, YYEEEE. CDR3 length: 15 amino acids. CDR3 region: CASSLSGAGAGELFF. The CDR3 DNA reads TGTGCCAGCAGCTTGAGCGGAGCAGGGGCCGGGGAGCTGTTTTTT.

This clone appeared a few times. The rearrangement joins TRBV25-1 to TRBJ2-7; D possibly corresponds to TRBD2 (6 bases). V shed 4 bases and J shed 4 bases, with 14 bases lying between them. Germline values: CDR1 MGHDK, CDR2 SYGVNS. This CDR3 is built from 14 residues. CDR3: CASSVPGEWYEQYF. The DNA of the CDR3 is TGTGCCAGCAGTGTTCCGGGAGAATGGTACGAGCAGTACTTC.

V is TRBV7-6 and J is TRBJ2-5; no clear D gene. The J call may be wrong; the DNA end is better matched by TRBJ2-7. This CDR3 has 16 residues. CDR1 is SGHVS, CDR2 FNYEAQ, per germline. The CDR3 nucleotides are TGTGCCAGCAGCTTAGCTAATGCGGATCTCTCCTACGAGCAGTACTTC. Translating gives CASSLANADLSYEQYF.

CDR3 nucleotides: TGTGCCAGCAGGGGAGGGGGGAGCGGAGAGACCCAGTACTTC. Translated, it gives CASRGGGSGETQYF. The rearrangement joins TRBV2 to TRBJ2-5; D might be TRBD2 (7 bases). The V gene lost 6 bases and the J gene lost 4 bases, with 15 bases spanning the gap. Germline CDR1 and CDR2: SNHLY and FYNNEI. This CDR3 comprises 14 residues.

The chain employs TRBV27 and TRBJ2-7; 7 bases are a match to TRBD1. The CDR3 has 16 amino acids. Germline loops: CDR1 MNHEY, CDR2 SMNVEV (reference sequence). V trimming: 4 bases; J trimming: 0 bases; junction bases outside the gene matches: 9. DNA for the CDR3: TGTGCCAGCAGTTCGCAAACAGGGGCCCACTCCTACGAGCAGTACTTC. The encoded protein is CASSSQTGAHSYEQYF.

V is TRBV5-1 and J is TRBJ2-1; D possibly corresponds to TRBD2 (6 bases). Germline lookup yields CDR1 SGHRS and CDR2 YFSETQ. This CDR3 is 14 amino acids long. V dropped 4 bases and J dropped 8 bases, with 16 bases sitting between them. The CDR3, as DNA: TGCGCCAGCAGCCAAACTGGCGGGACGCATGAGCAGTTCTTC. This sequence encodes CASSQTGGTHEQFF.

The chain is built from TRBV9 and TRBJ2-7; 8 nucleotides match TRBD2. Germline loops: CDR1 SGDLS, CDR2 YYNGEE. The CDR3 sequence is 15 residues long. V lost 0 bases to trimming and J lost 4 bases; unmatched junction nucleotides: 6. The CDR3: CASSVGLAGTYEQYF. In DNA form, the CDR3 reads TGTGCCAGCAGCGTAGGATTAGCGGGAACATACGAGCAGTACTTC.